The present T cell receptor (beta chain) was sequenced within a study of CD8 T cells in Susac syndrome. The CDR3 contains 13 residues. Germline-derived CDR1 and CDR2 are MNHEY and SVGAGI. The V and J ends lost 6 bases and 6 bases respectively, with 14 bases between them. While serving as controls, healthy donors were matched for age and sex. Negative isolation was used for CD8+ and CD4+ T cells, and FACS enrichment was applied to TEMRA cells. An amount of RNA that ranged from roughly 0.5 to 1 ug was reverse transcribed with random hexamers. Amplification of TCR beta CDR3 spanned 54 Vbeta and 13 Jbeta via immunoSEQ multiplex PCR. TCRdb itself ran the immunoSEQ multiplex PCR reads through MiXCR, one entry per CDR3 protein. The sample holds about 47,000 distinct CDR3 sequences, approximately 92% seen once.

V usage is TRBV6-5 and J usage is TRBJ1-2, with D uncertain. Sequencing input: CD8+ T cells from PBMCs. The sequence was obtained from a human donor in good health. The CDR3 spells CASRRRGGDGYTF. Here the CDR3 DNA reads TGTGCCAGCAGGAGACGGGGTGGGGATGGCTACACCTTC.